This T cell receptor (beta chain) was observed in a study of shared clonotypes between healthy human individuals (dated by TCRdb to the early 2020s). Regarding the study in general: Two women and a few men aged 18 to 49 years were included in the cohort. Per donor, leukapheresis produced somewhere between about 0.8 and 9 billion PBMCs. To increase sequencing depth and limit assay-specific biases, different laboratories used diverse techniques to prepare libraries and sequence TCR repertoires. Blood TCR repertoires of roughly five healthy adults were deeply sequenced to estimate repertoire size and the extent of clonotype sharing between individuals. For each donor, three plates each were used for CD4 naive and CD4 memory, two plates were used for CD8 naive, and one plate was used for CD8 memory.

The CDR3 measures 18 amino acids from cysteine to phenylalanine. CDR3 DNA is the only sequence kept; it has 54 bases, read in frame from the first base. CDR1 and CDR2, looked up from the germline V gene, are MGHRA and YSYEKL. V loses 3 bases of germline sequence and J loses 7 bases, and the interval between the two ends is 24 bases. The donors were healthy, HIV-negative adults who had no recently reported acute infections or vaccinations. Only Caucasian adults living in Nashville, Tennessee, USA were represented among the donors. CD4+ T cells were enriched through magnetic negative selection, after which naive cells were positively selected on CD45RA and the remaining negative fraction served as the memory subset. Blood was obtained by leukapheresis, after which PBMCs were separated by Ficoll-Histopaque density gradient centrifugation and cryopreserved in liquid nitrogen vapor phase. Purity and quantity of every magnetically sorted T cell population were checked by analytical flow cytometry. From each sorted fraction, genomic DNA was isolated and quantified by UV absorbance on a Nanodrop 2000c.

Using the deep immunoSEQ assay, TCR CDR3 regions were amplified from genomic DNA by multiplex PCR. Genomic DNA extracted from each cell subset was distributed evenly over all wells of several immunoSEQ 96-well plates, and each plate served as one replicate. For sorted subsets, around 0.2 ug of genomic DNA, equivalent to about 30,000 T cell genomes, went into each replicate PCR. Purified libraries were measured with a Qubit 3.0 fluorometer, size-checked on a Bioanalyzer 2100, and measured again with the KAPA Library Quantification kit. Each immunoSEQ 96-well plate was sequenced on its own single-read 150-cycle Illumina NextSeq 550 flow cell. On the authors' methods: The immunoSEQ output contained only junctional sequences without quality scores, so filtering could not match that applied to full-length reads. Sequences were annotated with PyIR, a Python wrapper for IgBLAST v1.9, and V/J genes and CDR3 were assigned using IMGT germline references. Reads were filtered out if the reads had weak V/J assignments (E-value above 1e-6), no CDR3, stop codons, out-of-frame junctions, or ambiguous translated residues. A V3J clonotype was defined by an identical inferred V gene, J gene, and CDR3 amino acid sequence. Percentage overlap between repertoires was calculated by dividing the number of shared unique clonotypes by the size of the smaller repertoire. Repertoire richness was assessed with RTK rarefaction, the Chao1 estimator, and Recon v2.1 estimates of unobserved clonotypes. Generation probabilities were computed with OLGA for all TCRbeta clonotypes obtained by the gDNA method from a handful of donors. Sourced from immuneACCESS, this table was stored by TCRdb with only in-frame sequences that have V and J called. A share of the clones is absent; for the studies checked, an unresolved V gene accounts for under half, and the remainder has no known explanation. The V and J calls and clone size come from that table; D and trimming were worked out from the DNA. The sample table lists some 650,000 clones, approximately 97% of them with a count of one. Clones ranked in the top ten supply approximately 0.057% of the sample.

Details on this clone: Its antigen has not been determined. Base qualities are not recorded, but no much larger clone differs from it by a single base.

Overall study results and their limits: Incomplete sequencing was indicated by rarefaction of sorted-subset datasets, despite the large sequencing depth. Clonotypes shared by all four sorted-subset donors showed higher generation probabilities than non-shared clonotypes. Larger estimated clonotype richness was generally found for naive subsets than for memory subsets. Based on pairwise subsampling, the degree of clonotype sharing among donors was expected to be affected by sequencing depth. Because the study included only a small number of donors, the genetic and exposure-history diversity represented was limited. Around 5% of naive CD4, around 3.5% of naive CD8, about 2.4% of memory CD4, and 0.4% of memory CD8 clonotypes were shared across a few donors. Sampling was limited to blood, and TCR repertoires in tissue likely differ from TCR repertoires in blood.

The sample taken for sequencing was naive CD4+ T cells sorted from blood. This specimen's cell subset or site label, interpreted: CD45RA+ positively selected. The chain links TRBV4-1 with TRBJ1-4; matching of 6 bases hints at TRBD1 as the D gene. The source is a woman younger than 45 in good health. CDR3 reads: CASSQGFRVRGGGEKLFF. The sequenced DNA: TGCGCCAGCAGCCAGGGGTTCCGGGTTAGAGGAGGGGGTGAAAAACTGTTTTTT.